This TCR beta chain was sequenced during a study of control samples from healthy donors and cancer patients. The repertoire was sequenced with immunoSEQ multiplex PCR; TCRdb's copy has only in-frame clones and lacks some. There are about 130,000 clones in the sample; around 90% occur only once, and less than 7% lies in the top ten. Germline values: CDR1 WNHNN, CDR2 SYGVQD (reference sequence). The ends were cut back, 5 bases at V and 1 base at J, with 8 bases in the middle. The CDR3 runs to 13 residues. Sequencing used blood. This sequence joins TRBV10-1 and TRBJ1-1; tentative D call: TRBD1 (6 bases). The TCR originated in a man younger than 35 in good health. CDR3 region: CASSLTGNTEAFF. The DNA of the CDR3 is TGCGCCAGCAGTCTGACAGGGAACACTGAAGCTTTCTTT.